This T cell receptor beta chain was recorded in a study of breast tumors, draining lymph nodes, adjacent tissues (dated by TCRdb to 2016 to 2017). About the investigation overall: The study compared TCR beta repertoires across tumor, adjacent nontumor tissue and axillary lymph nodes from breast cancer patients. The study aimed to assess the relationships and possible T-cell exchange between tumor, surrounding tissue and draining lymph node repertoires in human breast cancer.

Sequencing was carried out with an Illumina HiSeq 2000. TCR beta chain libraries were generated by multiplex PCR amplification. High-throughput sequencing was used to analyze the amplified TCR beta chain products. The public reads were quality trimmed at Q25 with fastp and then assembled into clones with MiXCR by TCRdb, keeping productive beta chains. Rows are unified per CDR3 protein, each entry keeping the most common DNA and genes. The sample has about 180,000 distinct CDR3 sequences on record, approximately 30% of them singletons. The leading ten clones occupy approximately 4.2% of the sample. The CDR3 starts with the cysteine, ends with the phenylalanine, and has 16 residues. Only the CDR3 region is kept as DNA, spanning 48 bases read in frame from base 1. CDR1 MGHRA and CDR2 YSYEKL were looked up in the germline V gene. The junction shows trimming of 4 bases on V and 0 bases on J, plus 13 bases between the germline ends.

This clonotype was seen ten or more times. The clone's antigen remains unknown. Base qualities were left out, and no much larger clone turns up one base away. Results and caveats for the whole study, not just this receptor: The data were considered consistent with the idea that most tumor T cells come from the lymph node and then expand in tumor tissue. Tumor T-cell repertoires showed less diversity than lymph node repertoires and more diversity than nontumor tissue repertoires, and tumor T-cell repertoires showed preferential V and J gene usage. In luminal-like breast cancer, tumor and nontumor tissue repertoires resembled each other significantly more than in basal-like breast cancer. The conclusion that tumor T cells originate in lymph nodes was presented as consistent with a hypothesis rather than as directly demonstrated.

The lymph node samples were taken from the axillary draining lymph nodes of breast cancer patients. Material for sequencing was axillary lymph node tissue. The chain is encoded by TRBV4-1 joined to TRBJ1-3; the D gene is unclear. The sequence derives from a female donor with breast cancer. Some clones in this sample may be carry-over from other donors' samples. The DNA is TGCGCCAGCAGCCCCGGACGGACCCTCTCTGGAAACACCATATATTTT. Protein translation: CASSPGRTLSGNTIYF.